These 14 T cell receptor beta chains share one sample of origin, sequenced in a study of blood T cell repertoires in COVID-19. Repertoires were generated with immunoSEQ multiplex PCR, while TCRdb's copy carries only in-frame clones and drops some. The table includes hundreds of thousands of clones, over 80% detected once. The sequencing input was peripheral blood. The origin of the receptors is a woman between 50 and 59 years old with COVID-19, enrolled during active disease.

The chain couples TRBV3-1 (or the pseudogene TRBV3-2) to TRBJ2-3, with 15 positions matching TRBD2. The V and J ends lost 0 bases and 1 base, in that order; junction bases with no gene match: 5. The CDR3 has 19 residues. Per the germline V gene, CDR1 is LGHDT and CDR2 is YNNKEL (reference sequence). In nucleotides, the CDR3 is TGTGCCAGCAGCCAAGATCGGGGACTAGCGGGAGGTCGCACAGATACGCAGTATTTT. Translating it yields CASSQDRGLAGGRTDTQYF.

The rearrangement links TRBV5-6 to TRBJ1-5; 10 nucleotides align to TRBD1. The CDR3 extends over 16 amino acids. Trimming at V came to 4 bases and at J to 7 bases, leaving 11 bases not matched to a gene. Germline V gene lookup returns CDR1 SGHDT and CDR2 YYEEEE. The CDR3: CASSPGTGDRKQPQHF. As DNA, the CDR3 is TGTGCCAGCAGCCCGGGGACAGGGGATCGGAAACAGCCCCAGCATTTT.

The chain carries TRBV5-1 and TRBJ2-2, with 13 positions matching TRBD2. Per germline, CDR1 SGHRS and CDR2 YFSETQ. The CDR3 runs 17 residues. The trim removed 2 bases at V and 8 bases at J, leaving 9 bases unmatched. Here the CDR3 DNA reads TGCGCCAGCAGCTTAAGGACTAGCGGGAGCTCAAGGGGGGAGCTGTTTTTT. As protein: CASSLRTSGSSRGELFF.

This clone occurred a few times. The chain employs TRBV4-1 and TRBJ1-1; D perhaps matches TRBD1 (6 bases). With 3 bases removed from V and 1 base from J, the gap between germline ends came to 12 bases. The germline V gene encodes CDR1 MGHRA and CDR2 YSYEKL. This CDR3 has 15 amino acids. The CDR3: CASSQRQATNTEAFF. In DNA, the CDR3 is TGCGCCAGCAGCCAGCGACAGGCGACGAACACTGAAGCTTTCTTT.

This clone has just a few counts. The chain is built from TRBV6-2 or TRBV6-3 and TRBJ1-1, with 9 bases identical to TRBD1. The CDR3 extends over 17 amino acids. V lost 6 bases, J lost 0 bases, and 11 bases stayed unmatched. Germline lookup yields CDR1 MNHEY and CDR2 SVGEGT. The CDR3 DNA sequence: TGTGCCAGCAGCCGACCCCGGACAGGGGTTATGAACACTGAAGCTTTCTTT. Its protein is CASSRPRTGVMNTEAFF.

The chain recombines TRBV25-1 with TRBJ1-5, with D maybe TRBD1 (6 bases). The germline CDR1 and CDR2 sequences are MGHDK and SYGVNS. The CDR3 loop spans 15 amino acids. V dropped 6 bases and J dropped 7 bases, with 19 bases sitting between them. In DNA, the CDR3 is TGTGCCAGCAGCAGTACAGGGAGGGGCGGGCAGCCCCAGCATTTT. Residues: CASSSTGRGGQPQHF.

CDR3: CASSQSGPFETQYF. The CDR3 DNA reads as TGTGCCAGCAGCCAATCAGGCCCGTTCGAGACCCAGTACTTC. This rearrangement joins TRBV4-2 to TRBJ2-5; D not certain. The CDR3 is made up of 14 amino acids. The germline V gene encodes CDR1 LGHNA and CDR2 YNFKEQ. The V and J ends lost 2 bases and 5 bases respectively, with 12 bases between them.

This clone was detected only a few times. The rearrangement joins TRBV6-5 to TRBJ1-5, with TRBD1 matching over 10 bases. The CDR3 runs 15 residues. Germline V gene data show CDR1 as MNHEY and CDR2 as SVGAGI. Trimming removed 6 bases from V and 1 base from J; junction bases left unmatched: 3. Here the CDR3 reads CASSDRGLSNQPQHF. Written as DNA, the CDR3 is TGTGCCAGCAGCGACAGGGGGCTAAGCAATCAGCCCCAGCATTTT.

CDR3 loop: CASSVQEGVTGELFF. The CDR3 DNA reads TGTGCCAGTAGTGTCCAGGAAGGGGTCACCGGGGAGCTGTTTTTT. The chain employs TRBV19 and TRBJ2-2; TRBD1 is a possible D gene (5 bases). This CDR3 has 15 amino acids. V was pared by 5 bases and J by 4 bases, with 14 bases between. Looked up from germline, CDR1 is LNHDA and CDR2 is SQIVND (reference sequence).

This clone was seen more than once but under ten times. V and J are TRBV30 and TRBJ1-5; perhaps TRBD1 as D (5 bases). The germline CDR1 and CDR2 sequences are GTSNPN and SVGIG (reference sequence). The V and J ends lost 2 bases and 4 bases respectively, with 9 bases between them. This CDR3 spans 13 amino acids. Written as DNA, the CDR3 is TGTGCCTGGAGTCAGGGTTGGAATCAGCCCCAGCATTTT. It yields the protein CAWSQGWNQPQHF.

The chain combines TRBV7-9 with TRBJ2-5, with D unclear. The CDR3 consists of 11 residues. Trimming took 5 bases from V and 5 from J, leaving 6 bases between them. Per the germline V gene, CDR1 is SEHNR and CDR2 is FQNEAQ (reference sequence). The CDR3 DNA sequence: TGTGCCAGCAGCCAACGGGAGACCCAGTACTTC. Encoded protein: CASSQRETQYF.

This clone came up once. The rearrangement links TRBV7-3 to TRBJ2-6; D might be TRBD2 (6 bases). This CDR3 is 15 amino acids long. CDR1 is SGHTA, CDR2 FQGTGA, per germline. Trimming pared 6 bases from V and 2 bases from J, leaving 11 bases between. The CDR3 spells CASSLGEAGANVLTF. CDR3 nucleotides: TGTGCCAGCAGTCTGGGGGAGGCTGGGGCCAACGTCCTGACTTTC.

The V gene is TRBV7-2, the J gene TRBJ2-7; D might be TRBD1 (6 bases). The CDR3 extends over 12 amino acids. The V gene's germline CDR1 is SGHTA and CDR2 FQGNSA. Trimming shortened V by 5 bases and J by 6 bases, and 11 bases separated the two germline ends. Written as DNA, the CDR3 is TGTGCCAGCAGCGACGCAGGGGTCGAGCAGTACTTC. It codes for CASSDAGVEQYF.

The gene calls are TRBV19 and TRBJ1-5; TRBD1 might be the D (6 bases). Germline V gene sequence: CDR1 LNHDA, CDR2 SQIVND (reference sequence). The CDR3 totals 17 residues. V gave up 4 bases and J gave up 2 bases, with 18 bases separating them. The CDR3 spells CASSKGTLVGRNQPQHF. In DNA, the CDR3 is TGTGCCAGTAGTAAAGGGACATTAGTGGGACGCAATCAGCCCCAGCATTTT.